This TCR beta chain emerged from a study of cytomegalovirus exposure and HLA in healthy donors. In the PCR, 60 Vbeta and 13 Jbeta primers were used. Clones were sequenced by immunoSEQ multiplex PCR, and TCRdb holds only the in-frame ones, with some missing. The data hold around 99,000 clones, with roughly 80% observed a single time. The CDR3 loop spans 12 amino acids. CDR1 is SQVTM, CDR2 ANQGSEA, per germline. V was pared by 6 bases and J by 7 bases, with 4 bases of the junction left unmatched. The sequenced sample was PBMCs. The source of this sequence is a woman aged 45-65 years in good health and CMV-seropositive. This chain joins TRBV29-1 and TRBJ2-1; 9 nucleotides align to TRBD1. CDR3 protein: CSVGQGGNEQFF. CDR3 DNA: TGCAGCGTGGGACAGGGTGGGAATGAGCAGTTCTTC.